This entry describes one T cell receptor beta chain. Antigen: not known. Trimming cost V 5 bases and J 0 bases, with 11 bases left between them. In germline, CDR1 is MNHEY, CDR2 SMNVEV (reference sequence). This CDR3 region has 15 residues. In the PCR, 60 Vbeta and 13 Jbeta primers were used. Data came from immunoSEQ multiplex PCR; TCRdb stores just in-frame clones and leaves some out. Here the sample spans 55,000 to 70,000 clones, roughly two thirds being singletons. The data originate from a study of cytomegalovirus exposure and HLA in healthy donors. Study-wide findings and caveats: The authors judged a highly shared variant cluster likely a sequencing artifact. A later analysis showed that HLA-associated TCR beta chains had undergone more clonal expansion than equally common others. Among CMV-associated TCR beta chains, most appeared HLA-restricted in a later analysis.

The rearrangement links TRBV27 to TRBJ1-3; D uncertain. Source material: PBMCs. The source is a woman between 50 and 59 years old in good health and CMV-seronegative. CDR3 nucleotide sequence: TGTGCCAGCAGTCTAGACGGCTCCTCTGGAAACACCATATATTTT. Translated: CASSLDGSSGNTIYF.